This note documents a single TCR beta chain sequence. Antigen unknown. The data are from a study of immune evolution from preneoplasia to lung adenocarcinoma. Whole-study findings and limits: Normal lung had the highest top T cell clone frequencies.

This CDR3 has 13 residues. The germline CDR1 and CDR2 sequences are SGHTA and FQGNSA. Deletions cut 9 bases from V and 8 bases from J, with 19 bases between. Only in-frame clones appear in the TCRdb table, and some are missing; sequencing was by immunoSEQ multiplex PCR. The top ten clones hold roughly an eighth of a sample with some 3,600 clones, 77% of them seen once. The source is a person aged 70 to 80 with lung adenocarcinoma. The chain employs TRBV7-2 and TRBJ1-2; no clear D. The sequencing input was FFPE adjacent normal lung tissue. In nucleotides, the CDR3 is TGTGCCAGGCTCCTCAATGGCAGGCAGGGCTACACCTTC. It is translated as CARLLNGRQGYTF.